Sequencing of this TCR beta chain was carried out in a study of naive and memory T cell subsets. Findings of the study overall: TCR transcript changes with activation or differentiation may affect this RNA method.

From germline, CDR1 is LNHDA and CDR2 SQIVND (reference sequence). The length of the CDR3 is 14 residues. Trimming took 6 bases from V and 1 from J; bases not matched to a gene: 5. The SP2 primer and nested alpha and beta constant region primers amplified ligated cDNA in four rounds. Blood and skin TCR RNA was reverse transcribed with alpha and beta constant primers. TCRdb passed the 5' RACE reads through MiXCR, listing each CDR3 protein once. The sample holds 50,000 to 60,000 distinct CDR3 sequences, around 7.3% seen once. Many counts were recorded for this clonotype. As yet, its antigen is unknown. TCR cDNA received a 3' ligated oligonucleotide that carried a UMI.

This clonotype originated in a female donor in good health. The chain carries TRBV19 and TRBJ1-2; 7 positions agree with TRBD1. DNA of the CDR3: TGTGCCAGTAGGCCACAGGGGAATAACTATGGCTACACCTTC. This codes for CASRPQGNNYGYTF.